This TCR beta chain was identified in a study of T cells expressing NK-cell markers. Across the whole study: Eight donors were sequenced, seven testing HCMV-seropositive and one testing seronegative.

The CDR3 extends over 13 amino acids. Germline V CDR1 and CDR2: SNHLY, FYNNEI. TCRdb re-called the 5' RACE reads, yielding one record per CDR3 amino acid sequence without DNA. The sample totals fewer than 550,000 distinct CDR3 sequences. The V call is TRBV2, the J call TRBJ1-4; the D call from TCRdb, TRBD1, cannot be confirmed without DNA. This sequence was found in a woman in her fifties or sixties in good health. The material sequenced was blood T cells: a sorted CD56 or NKG2C T cell subset, CD4+ or CD8+ T cells, or bulk PBMC T cells (not recorded which). The CDR3 protein is CASSGPRGEKLFF.